What follows are 16 T cell receptor beta chains derived from one specimen sequenced in a study of shared T cell receptors in the human thymus. Profiled with immunoSEQ multiplex PCR; TCRdb holds only in-frame clones, not every one. The data hold 700,000 or so clones, with 80% to 90% observed a single time. These data also featured in a second study, about human thymus T cells.

The specimen was thymocytes. The receptors were gathered from a girl less than two years old with a congenital heart defect.

The rearrangement joins TRBV19 to TRBJ1-2, with 8 positions matching TRBD1. CDR1 is LNHDA, CDR2 SQIVND, per germline (reference sequence). After removal of 5 bases from V and 4 bases from J, the junction contained 18 bases not matched to a gene. This CDR3 is built from 18 residues. The CDR3 coding sequence is TGTGCCAGTAGTCAAAGGGACAGGCTACTGACCTTGATCTATGGCTACACCTTC. Protein product: CASSQRDRLLTLIYGYTF. Complete variable domain (other parts from reference TRBV19 and TRBJ1-2): DGGITQSPKYLFRKEGQNVTLSCEQNLNHDAMYWYRQDPGQGLRLIYYSQIVNDFQKGDIAEGYSVSREKKESFPLTVTSAQKNPTAFYLCASSQRDRLLTLIYGYTFGSGTRLTVV.

The chain's CDR3 is CSVGMTGCDGYTF. DNA for the CDR3: TGCAGCGTGGGGATGACAGGATGTGATGGCTACACCTTC. The rearrangement links TRBV29-1 to TRBJ1-2, with a weak D call TRBD1 (6 bases). The CDR3 consists of 13 residues. V was trimmed by 6 bases and J by 6 bases, leaving 17 bases between them. Germline V gene lookup returns CDR1 SQVTM and CDR2 ANQGSEA.

The V and J genes are TRBV6-1 and TRBJ2-1; D is ambiguous. The V end lost 8 bases, the J end lost 0 bases, and 11 bases lay between the germline ends. The CDR3 is 14 residues long. Germline V gene data show CDR1 as MNHNS and CDR2 as SASEGT. The CDR3 coding sequence is TGTGCCAGCTCAAGTAGTAGCTCCTACAATGAGCAGTTCTTC. It codes for CASSSSSSYNEQFF.

The J gene is TRBJ2-3, the V gene TRBV7-9, with 7 bases matching TRBD2. Germline assignment: CDR1 SEHNR and CDR2 FQNEAQ (reference sequence). V was clipped by 4 bases and J by 4 bases; unmatched bases: 8. The CDR3 has 15 amino acids. The DNA of the CDR3 is TGTGCCAGCAGCTCTGAGACTAGCTATTCAGATACGCAGTATTTT. It specifies CASSSETSYSDTQYF.

This chain joins TRBV11-2 and TRBJ1-1; D is ambiguous. The germline V and J ends were trimmed by 1 base and 0 bases, with 15 bases remaining between them. CDR3 length equals 17 residues. Germline loops: CDR1 SGHAT, CDR2 FQNNGV. In DNA form, the CDR3 reads TGTGCCAGCAGCTTAGCCGTAGTTTCGTCGGTGAACACTGAAGCTTTCTTT. It translates to CASSLAVVSSVNTEAFF. The full variable domain, with the rest looked up from reference TRBV11-2 and TRBJ1-1, is EAGVAQSPRYKIIEKRQSVAFWCNPISGHATLYWYQQILGQGPKLLIQFQNNGVVDDSQLPKDRFSAERLKGVDSTLKIQPAKLEDSAVYLCASSLAVVSSVNTEAFFGQGTRLTVV.

V gene TRBV2 combines with J gene TRBJ2-1; TRBD1 aligns across 8 bases. CDR3 length: 10 amino acids. Germline CDR1 SNHLY, CDR2 FYNNEI. CDR3 sequence reads: CGTGHNEQFF. CDR3 in DNA: TGTGGGACAGGGCACAATGAGCAGTTCTTC.

This sequence joins TRBV27 and TRBJ1-2; D possibly corresponds to TRBD1 (6 bases). Germline CDR1 reads MNHEY; CDR2 reads SMNVEV (reference sequence). The CDR3 totals 17 residues. The V end lost 4 bases, the J end lost 3 bases, and 21 bases lay between the germline ends. DNA of the CDR3: TGTGCCAGCAGTTCCCTGAAGGACAGAGACCACCACTATGGCTACACCTTC. Its translation: CASSSLKDRDHHYGYTF.

The chain uses TRBV2 and TRBJ2-7, with D unresolved. V lost 8 bases, J lost 3 bases, and 11 bases lay in between. The CDR3 has 12 amino acids. CDR1 and CDR2 (germline): SNHLY, FYNNEI. The CDR3 DNA follows: TGTGCCAGCTCCGAGGCGGACTACGAGCAGTACTTC. This translates into CASSEADYEQYF.

This chain connects TRBV7-8 to TRBJ2-2, with TRBD2 identical over 13 bases. After removal of 5 bases from V and 3 bases from J, the junction contained 18 bases not matched to a gene. CDR1 is SGHVS and CDR2 is FQNEAQ in the germline V gene. CDR3 length: 21 amino acids. Written as DNA, the CDR3 is TGTGCCAGCAGCCTAAAAAGTACTTCGCCTGGACTAGCGGGGGACACCGGGGAGCTGTTTTTT. Its translation: CASSLKSTSPGLAGDTGELFF.

J is TRBJ2-1 and V is TRBV6-5, with TRBD1 identical over 8 bases. Germline CDR1 and CDR2: MNHEY and SVGAGI. With 2 bases clipped from V and 10 bases from J, the junction kept 10 bases outside the gene matches. The CDR3 consists of 15 residues. This CDR3 is CASSYRRTGPREQFF. In DNA, the CDR3 is TGTGCCAGCAGTTACAGGAGGACAGGGCCGAGGGAGCAGTTCTTC.

CDR3 in DNA: TGTGCCAGCACTCCTGAAGCTTTCTTT. Protein sequence: CASTPEAFF. V gene TRBV3-2 combines with J gene TRBJ1-1. TRBV3-2 constitutes a pseudogene. The CDR3 extends over 9 amino acids.

This clone occurred once. The gene calls are TRBV6-1 and TRBJ1-1; 8 bases fit TRBD1. CDR3 length equals 14 residues. Per the germline V gene, CDR1 is MNHNS and CDR2 is SASEGT. V trimming: 10 bases; J trimming: 4 bases; junction bases outside the gene matches: 11. CDR3 region: CAIDPLTGGTEAFF. The CDR3 nucleotides read TGTGCCATCGATCCCTTAACAGGGGGCACTGAAGCTTTCTTT.

V is TRBV30 and J is TRBJ1-1; tentative D call: TRBD1 (6 bases). This CDR3 has 14 amino acids. Germline V gene sequence: CDR1 GTSNPN, CDR2 SVGIG (reference sequence). V lost 1 base to trimming and J lost 9 bases, with 18 bases between them. CDR3: CAWSDGGGPLKAFF. The CDR3 nucleotides are TGTGCCTGGAGTGACGGGGGGGGGCCGCTTAAAGCTTTCTTT.

This clone occurred once. The V gene is TRBV18, the J gene TRBJ2-7; the match to TRBD1 covers 10 bases. The V segment lost 1 base and the J segment 0 bases; nucleotides outside the gene matches: 12. Looked up from germline, CDR1 is KGHSH and CDR2 is LQKENI. The CDR3 sequence is 19 residues long. The CDR3 spells CASSPLGTGEPVTSYEQYF. In nucleotides, the CDR3 is TGTGCCAGCTCACCACTGGGGACAGGGGAACCCGTTACCTCCTACGAGCAGTACTTC.

The chain has TRBV7-9 and TRBJ2-3; 8 bases are shared with TRBD1. Germline loops: CDR1 SEHNR, CDR2 FQNEAQ (reference sequence). This CDR3 has 16 amino acids. V lost 3 bases, J lost 4 bases, and 9 bases stayed unmatched. CDR3 in amino acids: CASSFSRDRKADTQYF. CDR3 DNA sequence: TGTGCCAGCAGCTTTTCCCGGGACAGGAAGGCAGATACGCAGTATTTT.

The chain is built from TRBV18 and TRBJ1-6; TRBD1 is a possible D gene (6 bases). CDR3 length: 19 amino acids. The V gene lost 3 bases and the J gene lost 1 base, with 19 bases spanning the gap. Looked up from germline, CDR1 is KGHSH and CDR2 is LQKENI. CDR3 DNA: TGTGCCAGCTCACCTTTGGACAGCGCTTTCCCTTCCTATAATTCACCCCTCCACTTT. Its protein is CASSPLDSAFPSYNSPLHF.